The entry that follows covers one TCR beta chain sequence. The antigen remains unidentified. This sample is part of a study of shared clonotypes between healthy human individuals. Findings of the study overall: Rarefaction gave evidence that sorted-subset sequencing remained incomplete despite large depth.

Germline CDR1 and CDR2: SNHLY and FYNNEI. The CDR3 consists of 13 residues. V was clipped by 8 bases and J by 7 bases; unmatched bases: 8. Deep-level assay runs were performed. Measured with immunoSEQ multiplex PCR; TCRdb has only the in-frame clones, and not every one. Among more than 1 million clones listed, roughly 74% were seen once. This TCR was sampled from a man between 18 and 35 years old in good health. Some clones in this sample may be carry-over from other donors' samples. The sequenced material came from memory CD4+ T cells from PBMCs. This sample's subset: CD45RA-negative fraction. V usage is TRBV2 and J usage is TRBJ1-2; TRBD1 matches 9 bases. This CDR3 is CASVTGTGSGYTF. The CDR3 DNA reads TGTGCCAGCGTGACCGGGACAGGGTCTGGCTACACCTTC.